The 25 T cell receptor beta chains reported below all come from one sample, sequenced in a study of response to subunit inactivated influenza vaccine. MiXCR was run by TCRdb on the RT-PCR reads, yielding one entry per CDR3 protein. The sample contains approximately 700,000 distinct CDR3 sequences, less than 20% of which appear only once. The sequencing used PBMCs from blood, collected less than 13 days after vaccination. Every receptor here comes from a man in his fifties who received an inactivated influenza vaccine.

This clonotype was found a few times. V is TRBV20-1 and J is TRBJ2-3; D call uncertain. Germline assignment: CDR1 DFQATT and CDR2 SNEGSKA (reference sequence). The V end lost 1 base, the J end lost 2 bases, and 13 bases lay between the germline ends. The CDR3 sequence is 15 residues long. In DNA form, the CDR3 reads TGCAGTGCTAGAGTATCGGCCAGATACACAGATACGCAGTATTTT. It codes for CSARVSARYTDTQYF.

This clonotype has more than one count but fewer than ten. The chain combines TRBV12-3 or TRBV12-4 with TRBJ2-7, with D maybe TRBD1 (6 bases). Trimming stripped 3 bases from V and 4 bases from J, with 13 bases between. This CDR3 is built from 14 residues. The CDR3 DNA follows: TGTGCCAGCAGTTTGTGGGGGCGCAGTTACGAGCAGTACTTC. This sequence encodes CASSLWGRSYEQYF.

The chain carries TRBV10-2 and TRBJ2-2; TRBD1 might be the D (6 bases). The ends were cut back, 7 bases at V and 4 bases at J, with 10 bases in the middle. Germline V CDR1 and CDR2: WSHSY, SAAADI. The CDR3 has 13 amino acids. The CDR3 nucleotides are TGCGCCAGCATGCCAGGGGTCACCGGGGAGCTGTTTTTT. Amino acid sequence: CASMPGVTGELFF.

This clonotype was seen only a few times. The chain links TRBV6-2 or TRBV6-3 to TRBJ2-1; 7 bases map to TRBD2. Germline CDR1 reads MNHEY; CDR2 reads SVGEGT. Trimming cost V 9 bases and J 4 bases; bases outside gene matches: 21. The CDR3 spans 18 residues. The CDR3 loop reads CASSSSHPGAGEYNEQFF. The CDR3 region has the DNA TGTGCCAGTTCCAGTTCCCACCCGGGTGCGGGGGAGTACAATGAGCAGTTCTTC.

This chain connects TRBV5-1 to TRBJ2-7; D may match TRBD1 or TRBD2 (5 bases each). Looked up from germline, CDR1 is SGHRS and CDR2 is YFSETQ. V lost 4 bases, J lost 3 bases, and 17 bases lay in between. CDR3 length: 15 residues. CDR3 residues: CASSPGTEYIYEQYF. The CDR3 nucleotides read TGCGCCAGCAGCCCAGGGACGGAGTACATCTACGAGCAGTACTTC.

Only a few counts were recorded for this clonotype. The gene calls are TRBV12-3 or TRBV12-4 and TRBJ2-1, with TRBD2 matching 14 bases. Trimming removed 6 bases from V and 6 bases from J; junction bases left unmatched: 7. The CDR3 is made up of 16 amino acids. In nucleotides, the CDR3 is TGTGCCAGCAGGCGGACTAGCGGGGGGCAAGGCAATGAGCAGTTCTTC. It yields the protein CASRRTSGGQGNEQFF.

V is TRBV5-1 and J is TRBJ2-2; 13 bases agree with TRBD2. The trim removed 3 bases at V and 4 bases at J, leaving 9 bases unmatched. This CDR3 is 18 amino acids long. Germline values: CDR1 SGHRS, CDR2 YFSETQ. The CDR3 region has the DNA TGCGCCAGCAGCTATAGTAGACTAGCGGGAGGAGTCACCGGGGAGCTGTTTTTT. Amino acids: CASSYSRLAGGVTGELFF.

The chain couples TRBV2 to TRBJ2-7, with TRBD2 matching 9 bases. V trimming: 3 bases; J trimming: 7 bases; junction bases outside the gene matches: 10. Germline values: CDR1 SNHLY, CDR2 FYNNEI. This CDR3 comprises 15 residues. In DNA form, the CDR3 reads TGTGCCAGCAGTGAGGAGACTAGCGGAACTTTGGAGCAGTACTTC. It specifies CASSEETSGTLEQYF.

This clonotype was counted ten times or more. This sequence joins TRBV20-1 and TRBJ1-6; no definite D call. Trimming left V 6 bases short and J 7 bases short, with 13 bases between. This CDR3 has 13 residues. The V gene's germline CDR1 is DFQATT and CDR2 SNEGSKA (reference sequence). CDR3: CSAMDGENSPLHF. Here the CDR3 DNA reads TGCAGTGCCATGGACGGAGAGAATTCACCCCTCCACTTT.

The chain has TRBV7-8 and TRBJ2-5; D assignment may be TRBD1 or TRBD2 (5 bases each). Germline V gene lookup returns CDR1 SGHVS and CDR2 FQNEAQ. V was cut by 4 bases and J by 4 bases, with 13 bases left in between. CDR3 size: 14 residues. The CDR3 loop reads CASSSSRERETQYF. For the CDR3, the DNA is TGTGCCAGCAGCTCGTCCAGGGAGAGAGAGACCCAGTACTTC.

This clonotype has only a few counts. The chain is built from TRBV6-5 and TRBJ2-3; D is uncertain. Germline values: CDR1 MNHEY, CDR2 SVGAGI. The CDR3 is made up of 15 amino acids. V was trimmed by 0 bases and J by 1 base, leaving 8 bases between them. CDR3 in amino acids: CASSYSGWGTDTQYF. CDR3 sequence (DNA): TGTGCCAGCAGTTACTCAGGGTGGGGCACAGATACGCAGTATTTT.

This clonotype showed up many times. The genes are TRBV5-1 and TRBJ2-7, with D possibly TRBD2 on 6 matching bases. The CDR3 length is 17 residues. Trimming took 0 bases from V and 0 from J, leaving 16 bases between them. CDR1 is SGHRS, CDR2 YFSETQ, per germline. The CDR3 is CASSLASGSGSSYEQYF. The CDR3 coding sequence is TGCGCCAGCAGCTTGGCCAGTGGTAGCGGAAGCTCCTACGAGCAGTACTTC. The whole variable domain, filled in from reference TRBV5-1 and TRBJ2-7, reads KAGVTQTPRYLIKTRGQQVTLSCSPISGHRSVSWYQQTPGQGLQFLFEYFSETQRNKGNFPGRFSGRQFSNSRSEMNVSTLELGDSALYLCASSLASGSGSSYEQYFGPGTRLTVT.

This clonotype was counted only a few times. The gene calls are TRBV12-3 or TRBV12-4 and TRBJ1-2, with a possible D match to TRBD1 (5 bases). The V end lost 4 bases, the J end lost 2 bases, and 14 bases lay between the germline ends. The CDR3 totals 15 residues. The CDR3: CASSSKTASNYGYTF. The CDR3 nucleotides are TGTGCCAGCAGTTCTAAGACAGCTTCCAACTATGGCTACACCTTC.

V gene TRBV5-6 combines with J gene TRBJ2-3; the D call may be TRBD1 or TRBD2 (5 bases each). The CDR3 sequence is 13 residues long. V gave up 4 bases and J gave up 5 bases, with 11 bases separating them. Germline V gives CDR1 SGHDT, CDR2 YYEEEE. The CDR3 DNA reads TGTGCCAGCAGCCCGGGGCTAAGAGATACGCAGTATTTT. Translated: CASSPGLRDTQYF. Supplemented by reference TRBV5-6 and TRBJ2-3, the full variable domain reads DAGVTQSPTHLIKTRGQQVTLRCSPKSGHDTVSWYQQALGQGPQFIFQYYEEEERQRGNFPDRFSGHQFPNYSSELNVNALLLGDSALYLCASSPGLRDTQYFGPGTRLTVL.

The chain uses TRBV4-3 and TRBJ2-4; 8 nucleotides line up with TRBD2. The CDR3 has 14 residues. In germline, CDR1 is LGHNA, CDR2 YSLEER. J gave up 11 bases and V 1 base, and 7 bases lay outside the gene matches. The CDR3 is CASSQGGRREVQYF. The CDR3 region has the DNA TGCGCCAGCAGCCAAGGGGGTAGGCGGGAGGTTCAGTACTTC.

The chain joins TRBV5-1 to TRBJ2-3; D is tentatively TRBD1 or TRBD2 (5 bases each). V was clipped by 4 bases and J by 4 bases, with 16 bases between them. The CDR3 loop spans 15 amino acids. Germline CDR1 and CDR2: SGHRS and YFSETQ. The CDR3 loop reads CASSARDERADTQYF. The CDR3 DNA follows: TGCGCCAGCAGCGCCCGGGACGAGAGGGCAGATACGCAGTATTTT.

V usage is TRBV6-2 or TRBV6-3 and J usage is TRBJ2-7, with 9 bases lining up with TRBD1. CDR3 length: 14 residues. The junction had 6 bases not matched to a gene; V was cut back by 3 bases and J by 6 bases. Germline CDR1 MNHEY, CDR2 SVGEGT. The DNA for the CDR3 is TGTGCCAGCAGTTATGCGGGACAGGGCCCCGAGCAGTACTTC. It translates to CASSYAGQGPEQYF.

The rearrangement links TRBV30 to TRBJ1-1, with TRBD1 as a possible D gene (6 bases). V was clipped by 2 bases and J by 0 bases, with 31 bases between them. The CDR3 sequence is 21 residues long. Germline lookup yields CDR1 GTSNPN and CDR2 SVGIG (reference sequence). Here the CDR3 reads CAWSTSLWGLKTGSMNTEAFF. In nucleotides, the CDR3 is TGTGCCTGGAGTACGTCTCTGTGGGGGCTCAAAACGGGGAGTATGAACACTGAAGCTTTCTTT.

This clonotype was observed a handful of times. The chain is built from TRBV10-3 and TRBJ2-7; possible D gene TRBD1, 6 bases. V lost 10 bases and J lost 3, with 10 bases in between. The CDR3 spans 11 residues. Germline CDR1 is ENHRY and CDR2 is SYGVKD. The CDR3 nucleotides read TGTGCCACAGGACAGTACTACGAGCAGTACTTC. Translating it yields CATGQYYEQYF.

This clonotype appeared a few times. J is TRBJ2-1 and V is TRBV20-1; no definite D call. Trimming left V 3 bases short and J 9 bases short, with 15 bases between. The CDR3 has 13 residues. Germline-derived CDR1 and CDR2 are DFQATT and SNEGSKA (reference sequence). The chain's CDR3 is CSASQGVVAEQFF. The CDR3 DNA reads as TGCAGTGCTAGCCAAGGAGTCGTCGCTGAGCAGTTCTTC.

This chain connects TRBV6-1 to TRBJ2-7, with 10 bases that match TRBD2. The CDR3 is 15 amino acids. Germline V gene sequence: CDR1 MNHNS, CDR2 SASEGT. The V segment lost 8 bases and the J segment 4 bases; nucleotides outside the gene matches: 11. The CDR3 sequence is CASLRLAGAGYEQYF. CDR3 nucleotide sequence: TGTGCCAGCCTCCGGCTAGCGGGAGCGGGATACGAGCAGTACTTC.

The rearrangement uses TRBV5-1 and TRBJ2-7, with D maybe TRBD1 (5 bases). This CDR3 spans 15 amino acids. V was pared by 2 bases and J by 0 bases, with 12 bases between. The germline gives CDR1 SGHRS, CDR2 YFSETQ. The CDR3, as DNA: TGCGCCAGCAGCTTCGGTCAGGGCTACTCCTACGAGCAGTACTTC. This encodes CASSFGQGYSYEQYF.

This clonotype came up a few times. The chain is built from TRBV28 and TRBJ2-7, with D perhaps TRBD1 or TRBD2 (5 bases each). Trimming stripped 7 bases from V and 2 bases from J, with 15 bases between. This CDR3 comprises 14 residues. In germline, CDR1 is MDHEN, CDR2 SYDVKM. The CDR3: CASKMGTATYEQYF. DNA of the CDR3: TGTGCCAGCAAGATGGGGACGGCGACCTACGAGCAGTACTTC.

There are a few counts of this clonotype. The chain couples TRBV20-1 to TRBJ2-1; tentative D call: TRBD2 (6 bases). Trimming removed 3 bases from V and 5 bases from J, with 11 bases in between. This CDR3 has 13 residues. Germline lookup yields CDR1 DFQATT and CDR2 SNEGSKA (reference sequence). The CDR3 DNA sequence: TGCAGTGCTAGCGTGACTAGGAACAATGAGCAGTTCTTC. Translation gives CSASVTRNNEQFF.

The table lists this clonotype with a few counts. This rearrangement joins TRBV28 to TRBJ2-1; TRBD2 agrees at 7 bases. Germline V CDR1 and CDR2: MDHEN, SYDVKM. V was clipped by 6 bases and J by 4 bases; unmatched bases: 9. This CDR3 region has 15 residues. The CDR3 nucleotides are TGTGCCAGCAGACCAACATGGGGGGGTTACAATGAGCAGTTCTTC. Translation gives CASRPTWGGYNEQFF.